This T cell receptor beta chain was retrieved from a study of OX40 agonist ivuxolimab in advanced cancers. Exclusion of a patient followed from autoimmune disease history or systemic immunosuppression. This clone was picked up one time. Germline loops: CDR1 SGHTA, CDR2 FQGNSA. V lost 3 bases and J 7 bases, leaving 16 bases between the germline ends. There are 15 residues in the CDR3. Method: immunoSEQ multiplex PCR; TCRdb's copy keeps in-frame clones and lacks some. Among about 120,000 clones listed, 80% to 90% were seen once. This clonotype originated in an adult with an advanced solid tumor such as melanoma, head and neck, liver or kidney cancer. The J gene is TRBJ2-1, the V gene TRBV7-2; D ambiguous. The sample in question was CD4+ or CD8+ T cells sorted from blood, obtained in a trial of the OX40 agonist ivuxolimab. CDR3 bases: TGTGCCAGCAGCTTTCAACCCAGTGTTATGAATGAGCAGTTCTTC. Amino acids: CASSFQPSVMNEQFF.